A selection of T cell receptor beta chains follows, all from one sample in a study of CD8 T cells in ankylosing spondylitis. One entry per CDR3 protein, called by TCRdb with MiXCR from the 5' RACE reads. The table has about 540,000 distinct CDR3 sequences, roughly 13% seen once; the top ten hold around 6.8%. Specimen: blood, either unsorted or a sorted T cell fraction (not recorded which). These receptors all come from a male donor with ankylosing spondylitis. The CDR3 runs from the conserved cysteine through the conserved F or W. The D gene is left open where the match is weak. Clone size is shown for a subset of rows, as once, few, many or a class of expanded clone.

j_call d_call clone_size v_call cdr3_nt cdr3_aa
TRBJ2-2 . . TRBV5-1 TGCGCCAGCAGCTTGTATGCAGACACCGGGGAGCTGTTTTTT CASSLYADTGELFF
TRBJ1-5 . . TRBV20-1 TGCAGTGCTAGTGTTTTTGTGGATCATAGCAATCAGCCCCAGCATTTT CSASVFVDHSNQPQHF
TRBJ2-1 . . TRBV6-5 TGTGCCAGCAGCTTACCCGGACGGAGACCCTACAATGAGCAGTTCTTC CASSLPGRRPYNEQFF
TRBJ1-2 TRBD1 . TRBV7-8 TGTGCCAGCAGCTTAGGCGGACAGGCGGTCTTTAGTTATGGCTACACCTTC CASSLGGQAVFSYGYTF
TRBJ2-3 TRBD2 many TRBV12-3/TRBV12-4 TGTGCCAGCACCCACGGACTAGCGCTAGATACGCAGTATTTT CASTHGLALDTQYF
TRBJ1-6 TRBD1 few TRBV5-5 TGTGCCAGCAGCTCCGCGCCCGGACAGGGTAATTCACCCCTCCACTTT CASSSAPGQGNSPLHF
TRBJ1-2 TRBD1 few TRBV7-9 TGTGCCAGCAGCTTAGCGGGACAGATTTATGGCTACACCTTC CASSLAGQIYGYTF
TRBJ2-1 TRBD2 . TRBV11-2 TGTGCCAGCAGCTGGTTGGTAGCGGGCAATGAGCAGTTCTTC CASSWLVAGNEQFF
TRBJ2-3 TRBD2 few TRBV20-1 TGCAGTGCTAGACGTAGGCTAGCGGGAAAGTATTTT CSARRRLAGKYF
TRBJ2-5 . many TRBV7-2 TGTGCCAGCAGCTTAGCTGGGTTCCAAGAGACCCAGTACTTC CASSLAGFQETQYF
TRBJ1-4 . few TRBV7-6 TGTGCCAGCAGCGAAGGAGGCATGGGGCTCACTAATGAAAAACTGTTTTTT CASSEGGMGLTNEKLFF
TRBJ2-1 . few TRBV20-1 TGCAGTGCTAGCAAAGGGTCATTGGCAGGGAACAATGAGCAGTTCTTC CSASKGSLAGNNEQFF
TRBJ2-3 . . TRBV27 TGTGCCAGCACCCAGGACCTTTTTACAGATACGCAGTATTTT CASTQDLFTDTQYF
TRBJ2-1 . few TRBV7-2 TGTGCCAGCAGGCGCCCAATGAACGGGAAATACAATGAGCAGTTCTTC CASRRPMNGKYNEQFF
TRBJ1-4 . few TRBV25-1 TGTGCCAGCAGTCCCGTGAGGGCAACTAATGAAAAACTGTTTTTT CASSPVRATNEKLFF
TRBJ1-6 TRBD1 few TRBV3-1 TGTGCCAGCAGCCCATTAACCGGGACAGGGAATTCACCCCTCCACTTT CASSPLTGTGNSPLHF